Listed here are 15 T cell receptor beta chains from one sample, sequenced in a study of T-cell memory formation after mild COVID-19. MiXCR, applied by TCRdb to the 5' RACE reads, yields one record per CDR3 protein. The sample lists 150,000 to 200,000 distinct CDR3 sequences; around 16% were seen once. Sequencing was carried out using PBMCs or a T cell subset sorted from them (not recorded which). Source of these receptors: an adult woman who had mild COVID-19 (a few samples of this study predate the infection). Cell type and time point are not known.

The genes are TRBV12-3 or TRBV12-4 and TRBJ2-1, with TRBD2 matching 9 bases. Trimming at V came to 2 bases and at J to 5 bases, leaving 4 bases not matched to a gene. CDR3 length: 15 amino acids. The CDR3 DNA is TGTGCCAGCAGTTTACCTAGCGGGGCCCACAATGAGCAGTTCTTC. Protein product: CASSLPSGAHNEQFF.

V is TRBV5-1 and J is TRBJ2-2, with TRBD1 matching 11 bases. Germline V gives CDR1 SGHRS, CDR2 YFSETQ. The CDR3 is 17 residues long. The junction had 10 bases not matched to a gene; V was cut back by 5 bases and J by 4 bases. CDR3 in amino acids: CASSYRTGGRGTGELFF. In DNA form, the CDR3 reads TGCGCCAGCAGTTACAGGACAGGGGGCCGTGGCACCGGGGAGCTGTTTTTT.

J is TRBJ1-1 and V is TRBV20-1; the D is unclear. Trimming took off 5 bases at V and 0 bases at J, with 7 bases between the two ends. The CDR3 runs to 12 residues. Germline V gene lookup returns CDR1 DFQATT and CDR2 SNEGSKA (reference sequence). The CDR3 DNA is TGCAGTGCTTTTGAATTGAACACTGAAGCTTTCTTT. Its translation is CSAFELNTEAFF.

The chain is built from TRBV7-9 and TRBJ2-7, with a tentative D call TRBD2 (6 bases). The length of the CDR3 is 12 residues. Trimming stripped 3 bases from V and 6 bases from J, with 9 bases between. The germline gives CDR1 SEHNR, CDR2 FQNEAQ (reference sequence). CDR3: CASSFWEVEQYF. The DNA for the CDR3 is TGTGCCAGCAGCTTTTGGGAGGTCGAGCAGTACTTC.

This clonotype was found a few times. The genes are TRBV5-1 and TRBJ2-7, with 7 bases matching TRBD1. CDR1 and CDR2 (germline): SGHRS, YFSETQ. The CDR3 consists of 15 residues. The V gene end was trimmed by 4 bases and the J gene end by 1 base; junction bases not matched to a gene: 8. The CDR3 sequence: CASSQGTAQSYEQYF. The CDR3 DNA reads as TGCGCCAGCAGCCAAGGGACAGCCCAATCCTACGAGCAGTACTTC. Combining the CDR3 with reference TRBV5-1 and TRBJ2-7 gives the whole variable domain KAGVTQTPRYLIKTRGQQVTLSCSPISGHRSVSWYQQTPGQGLQFLFEYFSETQRNKGNFPGRFSGRQFSNSRSEMNVSTLELGDSALYLCASSQGTAQSYEQYFGPGTRLTVT.

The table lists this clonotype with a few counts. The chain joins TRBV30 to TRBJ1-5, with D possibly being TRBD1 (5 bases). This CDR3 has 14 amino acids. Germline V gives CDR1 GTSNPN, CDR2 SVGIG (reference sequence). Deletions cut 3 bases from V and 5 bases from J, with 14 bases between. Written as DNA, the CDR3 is TGTGCCTGGAGCAAGGGGCCCGGGGATCAGCCCCAGCATTTT. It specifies CAWSKGPGDQPQHF.

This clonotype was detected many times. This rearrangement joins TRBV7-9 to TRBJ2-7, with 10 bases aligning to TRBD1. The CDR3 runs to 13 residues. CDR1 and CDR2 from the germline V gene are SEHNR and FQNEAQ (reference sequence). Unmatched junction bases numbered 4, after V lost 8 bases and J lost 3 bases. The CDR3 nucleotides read TGTGCCAGCTTTCGGACAGGGGGCTACGAGCAGTACTTC. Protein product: CASFRTGGYEQYF.

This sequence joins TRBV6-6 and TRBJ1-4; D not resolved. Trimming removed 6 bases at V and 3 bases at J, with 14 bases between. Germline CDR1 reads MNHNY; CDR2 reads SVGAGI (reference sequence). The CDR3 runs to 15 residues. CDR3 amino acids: CASRDRRVANEKLFF. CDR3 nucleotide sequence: TGTGCCAGCAGGGACCGTCGGGTAGCTAATGAAAAACTGTTTTTT.

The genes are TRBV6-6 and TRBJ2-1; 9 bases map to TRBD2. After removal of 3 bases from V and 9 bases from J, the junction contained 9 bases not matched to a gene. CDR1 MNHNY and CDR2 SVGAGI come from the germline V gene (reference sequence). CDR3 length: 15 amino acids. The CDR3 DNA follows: TGTGCCAGCAGTTATGGGGGCGGGGGGGCCGTTGAGCAGTTCTTC. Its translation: CASSYGGGGAVEQFF.

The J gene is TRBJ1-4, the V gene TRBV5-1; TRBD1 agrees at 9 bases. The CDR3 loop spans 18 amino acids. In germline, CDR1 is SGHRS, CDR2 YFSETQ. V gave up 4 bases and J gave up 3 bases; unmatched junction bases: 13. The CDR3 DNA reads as TGCGCCAGCAGCCTGGACAGGGGCCTACCTCCATCTAATGAAAAACTGTTTTTT. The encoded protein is CASSLDRGLPPSNEKLFF. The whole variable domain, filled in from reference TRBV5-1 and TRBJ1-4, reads KAGVTQTPRYLIKTRGQQVTLSCSPISGHRSVSWYQQTPGQGLQFLFEYFSETQRNKGNFPGRFSGRQFSNSRSEMNVSTLELGDSALYLCASSLDRGLPPSNEKLFFGSGTQLSVL.

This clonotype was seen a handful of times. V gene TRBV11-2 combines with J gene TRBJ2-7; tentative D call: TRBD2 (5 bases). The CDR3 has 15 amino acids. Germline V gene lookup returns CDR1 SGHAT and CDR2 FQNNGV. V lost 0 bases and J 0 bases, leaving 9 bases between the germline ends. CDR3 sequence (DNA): TGTGCCAGCAGCTTAGACCGGGGAAGCTCCTACGAGCAGTACTTC. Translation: CASSLDRGSSYEQYF.

CDR3 protein: CAWSVGGGRSPLHF. The CDR3 nucleotides are TGTGCCTGGAGTGTAGGAGGGGGGAGATCACCCCTCCACTTT. The chain couples TRBV30 to TRBJ1-6, with D maybe TRBD1 (6 bases). This CDR3 comprises 14 residues. The germline V gene encodes CDR1 GTSNPN and CDR2 SVGIG (reference sequence). V gave up 0 bases and J gave up 10 bases, with 13 bases separating them.

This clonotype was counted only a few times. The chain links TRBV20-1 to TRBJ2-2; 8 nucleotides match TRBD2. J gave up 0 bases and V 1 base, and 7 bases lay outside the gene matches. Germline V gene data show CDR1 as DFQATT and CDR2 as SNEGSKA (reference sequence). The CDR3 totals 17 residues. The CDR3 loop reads CSARGKRGPANTGELFF. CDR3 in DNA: TGCAGTGCTAGAGGGAAGCGGGGGCCCGCGAACACCGGGGAGCTGTTTTTT.

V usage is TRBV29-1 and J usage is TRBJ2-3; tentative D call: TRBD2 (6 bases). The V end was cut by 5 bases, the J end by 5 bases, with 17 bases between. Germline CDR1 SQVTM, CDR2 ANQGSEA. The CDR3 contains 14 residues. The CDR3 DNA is TGCAGCGTTTCTTTGCCCCCGGGGGAAGATACGCAGTATTTT. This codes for CSVSLPPGEDTQYF.

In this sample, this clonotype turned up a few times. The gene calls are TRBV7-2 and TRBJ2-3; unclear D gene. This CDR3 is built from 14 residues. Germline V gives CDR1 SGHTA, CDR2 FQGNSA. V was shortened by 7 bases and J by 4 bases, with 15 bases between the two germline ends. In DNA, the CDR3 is TGTGCCAGCACCCCAAGGTTCGGCTCAGATACGCAGTATTTT. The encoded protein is CASTPRFGSDTQYF.